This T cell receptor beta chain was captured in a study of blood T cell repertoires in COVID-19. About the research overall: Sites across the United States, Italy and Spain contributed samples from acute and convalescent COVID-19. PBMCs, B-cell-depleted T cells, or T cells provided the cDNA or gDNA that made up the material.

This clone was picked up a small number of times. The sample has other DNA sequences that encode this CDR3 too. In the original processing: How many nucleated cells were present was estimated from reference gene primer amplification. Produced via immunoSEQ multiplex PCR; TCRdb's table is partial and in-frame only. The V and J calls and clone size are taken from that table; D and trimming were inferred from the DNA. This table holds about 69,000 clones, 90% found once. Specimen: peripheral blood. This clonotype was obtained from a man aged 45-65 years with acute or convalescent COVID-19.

The CDR3 reads CASSPGLAGGETQYF. CDR3 sequence (DNA): TGTGCCAGCAGCCCGGGACTAGCGGGAGGAGAGACCCAGTACTTC. The V gene is TRBV5-4, the J gene TRBJ2-5, with TRBD2 identical over 15 bases. The CDR3 is made up of 15 amino acids. Trimming took 4 bases from V and 4 from J; bases not matched to a gene: 2. The germline V gene has CDR1 SGHNT and CDR2 YYREEE (reference sequence).